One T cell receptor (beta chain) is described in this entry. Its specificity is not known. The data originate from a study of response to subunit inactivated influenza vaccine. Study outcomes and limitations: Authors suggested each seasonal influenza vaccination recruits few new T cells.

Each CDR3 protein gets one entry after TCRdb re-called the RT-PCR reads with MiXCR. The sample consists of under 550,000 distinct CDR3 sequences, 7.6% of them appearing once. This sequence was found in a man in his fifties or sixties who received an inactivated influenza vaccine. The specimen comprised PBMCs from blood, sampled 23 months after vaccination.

CDR3 nucleotides: TGCAGTGCTAATCGGAGGACGGCGGTGAACACTGAAGCTTTCTTT. This translates into CSANRRTAVNTEAFF. The V and J genes are TRBV20-1 and TRBJ1-1, with no clear D. The CDR3 has 15 residues. The V and J ends lost 4 bases and 0 bases respectively, with 15 bases between them. Germline CDR1 DFQATT, CDR2 SNEGSKA (reference sequence).